Below are 18 T cell receptor beta chains sequenced from a single sample in a study of OX40 agonist ivuxolimab in advanced cancers. The method was immunoSEQ multiplex PCR; TCRdb's version includes in-frame clones alone and lacks a portion of them. The sample records approximately 67,000 clones, 80% to 85% being singletons. This material consisted of CD4+ or CD8+ T cells sorted from blood, taken in a trial of the OX40 agonist ivuxolimab. Receptors originate from an adult with an advanced solid tumor such as melanoma, head and neck, liver or kidney cancer.

This chain connects TRBV30 to TRBJ1-5; TRBD1 is a possible D gene (6 bases). The V gene lost 3 bases and the J gene lost 1 base, with 13 bases spanning the gap. Germline V gene data show CDR1 as GTSNPN and CDR2 as SVGIG (reference sequence). This CDR3 is 15 amino acids long. The CDR3 sequence is CAWRSRQDSNQPQHF. In DNA form, the CDR3 reads TGTGCCTGGAGGTCCCGACAGGACAGCAATCAGCCCCAGCATTTT.

The gene calls are TRBV19 and TRBJ1-3; D gene unclear. The CDR3 extends over 13 amino acids. Germline V CDR1 and CDR2: LNHDA, SQIVND (reference sequence). V gave up 5 bases and J gave up 2 bases, with 7 bases separating them. The DNA of the CDR3 is TGTGCCAGTAGTGAGACGGCTGGAAACACCATATATTTT. It is translated as CASSETAGNTIYF. Using reference TRBV19 and TRBJ1-3 for the parts outside the CDR3, the full variable domain is DGGITQSPKYLFRKEGQNVTLSCEQNLNHDAMYWYRQDPGQGLRLIYYSQIVNDFQKGDIAEGYSVSREKKESFPLTVTSAQKNPTAFYLCASSETAGNTIYFGEGSWLTVV.

The chain uses TRBV5-1 and TRBJ2-1, with 7 bases that match TRBD2. V was clipped by 5 bases and J by 2 bases; unmatched bases: 4. This CDR3 region has 14 residues. Germline V CDR1 and CDR2: SGHRS, YFSETQ. CDR3 amino acids: CASSWSGTYNEQFF. DNA of the CDR3: TGCGCCAGCAGTTGGAGCGGGACCTACAATGAGCAGTTCTTC.

This clone was counted between two and nine times. The rearrangement links TRBV6-5 to TRBJ2-7, with D uncertain. The V gene lost 4 bases and the J gene lost 4 bases, with 11 bases spanning the gap. CDR1 is MNHEY and CDR2 is SVGAGI in the germline V gene. There are 13 residues in the CDR3. The CDR3, as DNA: TGTGCCAGCAGTTCGCCTGGAAATTACGAGCAGTACTTC. The encoded protein is CASSSPGNYEQYF.

The chain carries TRBV18 and TRBJ1-4, with a weak D call TRBD1 (5 bases). Looked up from germline, CDR1 is KGHSH and CDR2 is LQKENI. The CDR3 contains 17 residues. Trimming left V 3 bases short and J 5 bases short, with 19 bases between. The CDR3 DNA follows: TGTGCCAGCTCACCGTTCCCCGGGGGAGCTATGAATGAAAAACTGTTTTTT. Its translation is CASSPFPGGAMNEKLFF.

V gene TRBV30 combines with J gene TRBJ2-4; 8 bases align to TRBD1. CDR3 length: 14 residues. Germline V lookup: CDR1 GTSNPN, CDR2 SVGIG (reference sequence). Trimming cost V 1 base and J 12 bases; bases outside gene matches: 11. CDR3 region: CAWSADRVLVDQYF. DNA of the CDR3: TGTGCCTGGAGTGCGGACAGGGTTCTCGTGGATCAGTACTTC.

The chain uses TRBV27 and TRBJ1-5; D may be TRBD1 (5 bases). With 5 bases removed from V and 2 bases from J, the gap between germline ends came to 16 bases. The CDR3 consists of 16 residues. Per the germline V gene, CDR1 is MNHEY and CDR2 is SMNVEV (reference sequence). The CDR3 nucleotides are TGTGCCAGCAGTGGGATCGTGGGGCGGGGCAATCAGCCCCAGCATTTT. Amino acids: CASSGIVGRGNQPQHF.

This clone was seen just once. J is TRBJ2-7 and V is TRBV7-7; 11 bases fit TRBD2. The trim removed 5 bases at V and 6 bases at J, leaving 3 bases unmatched. The V gene's germline CDR1 is SSHAT and CDR2 FNYEAQ (reference sequence). CDR3 length: 13 residues. This chain's CDR3 is CASSPGTSGEQYF. CDR3 coding DNA: TGTGCCAGCAGCCCGGGGACTAGCGGCGAGCAGTACTTC.

This clone was seen a few times. J is TRBJ2-7 and V is TRBV2; 7 nucleotides agree with TRBD1. The germline V gene has CDR1 SNHLY and CDR2 FYNNEI. The CDR3 is made up of 14 amino acids. With 5 bases clipped from V and 1 base from J, the junction kept 5 bases outside the gene matches. Here the CDR3 DNA reads TGTGCCAGCAGTCCTGACAGGGCATCCTACGAGCAGTACTTC. This gives the protein CASSPDRASYEQYF.

The genes are TRBV5-1 and TRBJ2-5; the match to TRBD2 covers 7 bases. The CDR3 length is 16 residues. Germline values: CDR1 SGHRS, CDR2 YFSETQ. The V gene end was trimmed by 4 bases and the J gene end by 2 bases; junction bases not matched to a gene: 11. The CDR3 sequence is CASSRGHLAVQETQYF. The CDR3 coding sequence is TGCGCCAGCAGCCGAGGTCATCTAGCGGTTCAAGAGACCCAGTACTTC.

The rearrangement uses TRBV5-1 and TRBJ2-5, with 7 bases identical to TRBD2. This CDR3 spans 15 amino acids. Germline V CDR1 and CDR2: SGHRS, YFSETQ. The ends lost 0 bases at V and 2 bases at J; junction bases unmatched: 4. The CDR3 DNA reads as TGCGCCAGCAGCTTGGCGCGGGGGATACAAGAGACCCAGTACTTC. It encodes CASSLARGIQETQYF.

The sample holds many counts of this clone. The CDR3 protein is CASSSPAGGAYNEQFF. CDR3 bases: TGTGCCAGCAGTTCCCCAGCGGGGGGGGCCTACAATGAGCAGTTCTTC. This chain links TRBV28 with TRBJ2-1, with 10 bases lining up with TRBD2. Germline CDR1 MDHEN, CDR2 SYDVKM. CDR3 length equals 16 residues. J lost 2 bases, V lost 4 bases, and 5 bases had no gene match.

This chain joins TRBV5-1 and TRBJ2-3, with D possibly matching TRBD2 (6 bases). The CDR3 loop spans 17 amino acids. V gave up 0 bases and J gave up 0 bases, with 14 bases separating them. In germline, CDR1 is SGHRS, CDR2 YFSETQ. The CDR3 sequence: CASSLGSSGPSTDTQYF. DNA of the CDR3: TGCGCCAGCAGCTTGGGTTCGAGCGGGCCGAGCACAGATACGCAGTATTTT.

The rearrangement uses TRBV6-5 and TRBJ2-5; the match to TRBD2 covers 9 bases. Germline values: CDR1 MNHEY, CDR2 SVGAGI. The J segment lost 3 bases and the V segment lost 5 bases, leaving 4 bases of the junction unmatched. The CDR3 runs to 14 residues. The chain's CDR3 is CASSRGLAKETQYF. The CDR3, as DNA: TGTGCCAGCAGTCGTGGACTAGCGAAAGAGACCCAGTACTTC.

This clone was recorded once. The rearrangement joins TRBV6-1 to TRBJ2-7; D ambiguous. Trimming cost V 1 base and J 3 bases, with 10 bases left between them. In germline, CDR1 is MNHNS, CDR2 SASEGT. The CDR3 runs to 14 residues. CDR3 in amino acids: CASSEVLILYEQYF. CDR3 nucleotides: TGTGCCAGCAGTGAAGTGTTAATTCTCTACGAGCAGTACTTC.

This chain uses TRBV7-9 with TRBJ2-3; 7 nucleotides match TRBD2. V dropped 5 bases and J dropped 4; count of bases not matched to a gene: 9. Germline V gene sequence: CDR1 SEHNR, CDR2 FQNEAQ (reference sequence). CDR3 length: 15 amino acids. The CDR3 protein is CASSRPGLVPDTQYF. The CDR3, as DNA: TGTGCCAGCAGCCGCCCCGGACTAGTCCCAGATACGCAGTATTTT.

This clone turned up a few times. The chain is built from TRBV5-5 and TRBJ2-7; 12 bases align to TRBD2. The ends lost 0 bases at V and 3 bases at J; junction bases unmatched: 1. The CDR3 covers 15 residues. Looked up from germline, CDR1 is SGHKS and CDR2 is YYEKEE (reference sequence). CDR3 loop: CASSLGLAGDYEQYF. In DNA form, the CDR3 reads TGTGCCAGCAGCTTGGGACTAGCGGGAGACTACGAGCAGTACTTC.

This clone was observed a handful of times. The V gene is TRBV5-4, the J gene TRBJ1-1, with D uncertain. The CDR3 is 14 residues long. Looked up from germline, CDR1 is SGHNT and CDR2 is YYREEE (reference sequence). Trimming removed 4 bases from V and 2 bases from J, with 12 bases in between. The DNA of the CDR3 is TGTGCCAGCAGCCGCCACACGGTTAACACTGAAGCTTTCTTT. Its translation: CASSRHTVNTEAFF.